The 30 T cell receptor beta chains in this list originate from one sample, sequenced in a study of T cell responses to AZD1222 COVID-19 vaccine. Some clones are missing from TCRdb's copy, which holds only in-frame ones; the method was immunoSEQ multiplex PCR. This table holds just under 150,000 clones, 88% found once. The sample was peripheral blood, taken 28 days after the second dose of the MenACWY control vaccine. These receptors originate from an adult who received the MenACWY meningococcal vaccine as a control.

The chain employs TRBV12-5 and TRBJ2-2, with 8 bases that match TRBD1. The CDR3 length is 15 residues. The germline V gene has CDR1 LGHNT and CDR2 FRNRAP. V lost 0 bases, J lost 7 bases, and 4 bases stayed unmatched. CDR3 bases: TGTGCTAGTGGTTTGGTACAACAGGGGGTCGGGGAGCTGTTTTTT. It translates to CASGLVQQGVGELFF.

This chain connects TRBV19 to TRBJ1-5, with 7 nucleotides matching TRBD1. This CDR3 comprises 14 residues. From germline, CDR1 is LNHDA and CDR2 SQIVND (reference sequence). The V gene end was trimmed by 3 bases and the J gene end by 4 bases; junction bases not matched to a gene: 3. The CDR3 coding sequence is TGTGCCAGTAGTATTCCAGGGGGGAATCAGCCCCAGCATTTT. Protein: CASSIPGGNQPQHF.

The chain uses TRBV20-1 and TRBJ1-1, with no clear D. Trimming cost V 3 bases and J 0 bases, with 2 bases left between them. The CDR3 loop spans 11 amino acids. Germline V gene data show CDR1 as DFQATT and CDR2 as SNEGSKA (reference sequence). The CDR3 loop is CSASLNTEAFF. The CDR3 DNA follows: TGCAGTGCTAGTTTGAACACTGAAGCTTTCTTT.

On this clone: At one end the junction does not follow the germline gene, possibly because of a read error. The CDR3 spells CASSLRRGLEQFF. CDR3 DNA: TGTGCTAGCAGCCTCCGAAGGGGTCTTGAGCAGTTCTTC. The chain couples TRBV7-7 to TRBJ2-1, with D maybe TRBD1 (5 bases). CDR3 length equals 13 residues. Germline CDR1 is SSHAT and CDR2 is FNYEAQ (reference sequence).

The V call is TRBV7-9, the J call TRBJ1-1; TRBD1 is a possible D gene (6 bases). The CDR3 covers 14 residues. Germline CDR1 and CDR2: SEHNR and FQNEAQ (reference sequence). The germline V and J ends were trimmed by 5 bases and 2 bases, with 12 bases remaining between them. CDR3 region: CASSRQAANTEAFF. CDR3 in DNA: TGTGCCAGCAGCCGACAGGCTGCTAACACTGAAGCTTTCTTT. Drawing the rest from reference TRBV7-9 and TRBJ1-1, the complete variable domain is DTGVSQNPRHKITKRGQNVTFRCDPISEHNRLYWYRQTLGQGPEFLTYFQNEAQLEKSRLLSDRFSAERPKGSFSTLEIQRTEQGDSAMYLCASSRQAANTEAFFGQGTRLTVV.

The chain employs TRBV5-1 and TRBJ1-1, with D unresolved. In germline, CDR1 is SGHRS, CDR2 YFSETQ. V lost 0 bases to trimming and J lost 0 bases, with 9 bases between them. CDR3 length equals 15 residues. CDR3 coding DNA: TGCGCCAGCAGCTTGGTTGGTACCATGAACACTGAAGCTTTCTTT. This gives the protein CASSLVGTMNTEAFF.

CDR3 amino acids: CSASGQISTDTQYF. CDR3 DNA sequence: TGCAGTGCTAGTGGCCAGATCAGCACAGATACGCAGTATTTT. The rearrangement joins TRBV20-1 to TRBJ2-3; D is unresolved. Looked up from germline, CDR1 is DFQATT and CDR2 is SNEGSKA (reference sequence). Trimming removed 3 bases from V and 0 bases from J, with 10 bases in between. This CDR3 comprises 14 residues.

J is TRBJ2-2 and V is TRBV7-2; tentatively, D is TRBD1 (5 bases). The length of the CDR3 is 15 residues. Per the germline V gene, CDR1 is SGHTA and CDR2 is FQGNSA. The germline V and J ends were trimmed by 2 bases and 6 bases, with 13 bases remaining between them. The CDR3 here is CASSLQNQGAGELFF. CDR3 bases: TGTGCCAGCAGCTTACAGAACCAGGGCGCCGGGGAGCTGTTTTTT.

The chain has TRBV5-1 and TRBJ2-5; D unresolved. The ends were cut back, 0 bases at V and 0 bases at J, with 3 bases in the middle. CDR3 length: 13 residues. Germline lookup yields CDR1 SGHRS and CDR2 YFSETQ. The CDR3 bases are TGCGCCAGCAGCTTGGCTCACCAAGAGACCCAGTACTTC. Its translation: CASSLAHQETQYF.

The chain uses TRBV19 and TRBJ1-1, with 10 bases aligning to TRBD1. CDR3 length: 16 residues. V was pared by 7 bases and J by 3 bases, with 11 bases of the junction left unmatched. Germline CDR1 and CDR2: LNHDA and SQIVND (reference sequence). DNA of the CDR3: TGTGCCAGTACCTCATTACCCGGACAGGGGGACACTGAAGCTTTCTTT. As protein: CASTSLPGQGDTEAFF.

The rearrangement uses TRBV6-1 and TRBJ1-2; TRBD1 is a possible D gene (5 bases). Trimming cost V 2 bases and J 5 bases, with 12 bases left between them. The CDR3 consists of 14 residues. CDR1 is MNHNS, CDR2 SASEGT, per germline. This chain's CDR3 is CASSENQGTYGYTF. Here the CDR3 DNA reads TGTGCCAGCAGTGAAAACCAGGGAACATATGGCTACACCTTC.

The genes are TRBV7-9 and TRBJ1-1; 11 bases are a match to TRBD1. CDR1 is SEHNR, CDR2 FQNEAQ, per germline (reference sequence). V was clipped by 5 bases and J by 8 bases; unmatched bases: 13. The CDR3 spans 16 residues. CDR3 nucleotide sequence: TGTGCCAGCAGCCCCTGGGACAGGGGGAGTAATTGGGAAGCTTTCTTT. Encoded protein: CASSPWDRGSNWEAFF.

The CDR3 here is CASSRNTGELFF. The CDR3 DNA sequence: TGTGCCAGCAGCCGTAACACCGGGGAGCTGTTTTTT. This chain uses TRBV4-2 with TRBJ2-2; D remains ambiguous. The CDR3 sequence is 12 residues long. Germline assignment: CDR1 LGHNA and CDR2 YNFKEQ. V was pared by 4 bases and J by 2 bases, with 2 bases between.

The rearrangement joins TRBV5-8 to TRBJ1-3, with D possibly TRBD1 on 5 matching bases. Trimming shortened V by 3 bases and J by 0 bases, and 16 bases separated the two germline ends. The CDR3 runs 17 residues. The V gene's germline CDR1 is SGHTS and CDR2 YDEGEE. The CDR3 region is CASSWGVYLSSGNTIYF. DNA for the CDR3: TGTGCCAGCAGCTGGGGGGTCTACCTCAGCTCTGGAAACACCATATATTTT.

CDR3 sequence (DNA): TGTGCCAGCAGCTTAGCCTACGACTTAAGAGGCTACACCTTC. This sequence encodes CASSLAYDLRGYTF. J is TRBJ1-2 and V is TRBV7-2, with D hard to call. The CDR3 is 14 residues long. V lost 0 bases to trimming and J lost 8 bases, with 13 bases between them. Germline values: CDR1 SGHTA, CDR2 FQGNSA.

This clone has a handful of counts. This chain joins TRBV7-3 and TRBJ1-2, with D perhaps TRBD1 (5 bases). The V and J ends lost 5 bases and 4 bases respectively, with 11 bases between them. Germline CDR1 and CDR2: SGHTA and FQGTGA. This CDR3 spans 13 amino acids. The CDR3 bases are TGTGCCAGCAGCCACGACAGCCGCTATGGCTACACCTTC. It specifies CASSHDSRYGYTF. Together with reference TRBV7-3 and TRBJ1-2, the CDR3 gives the full variable domain: GAGVSQTPSNKVTEKGKYVELRCDPISGHTALYWYRQSLGQGPEFLIYFQGTGAADDSGLPNDRFFAVRPEGSVSTLKIQRTERGDSAVYLCASSHDSRYGYTFGSGTRLTVV.

This sequence joins TRBV6-5 and TRBJ2-1; D is perhaps TRBD1 (7 bases). The CDR3 runs to 14 residues. CDR1 and CDR2 from the germline V gene are MNHEY and SVGAGI. The V gene lost 6 bases and the J gene lost 9 bases, with 18 bases spanning the gap. The CDR3 DNA reads TGTGCCAGCAGCCACAACCAGGGGGGCGGTGAGCAGTTCTTC. This codes for CASSHNQGGGEQFF.

V gene TRBV7-2 combines with J gene TRBJ1-4, with 7 bases that match TRBD1. J was trimmed by 8 bases and V by 6 bases; bases with no gene match: 9. Germline V gives CDR1 SGHTA, CDR2 FQGNSA. CDR3 length: 14 amino acids. CDR3 bases: TGTGCCAGCAGTCTACAGGGGTTAGAAGAAAAACTGTTTTTT. It specifies CASSLQGLEEKLFF.

V is TRBV6-5 and J is TRBJ1-3; D is unresolved. Trimming cost V 6 bases and J 1 base, with 10 bases left between them. This CDR3 has 14 residues. Germline V gives CDR1 MNHEY, CDR2 SVGAGI. The CDR3 protein is CASSRTSSGNTIYF. In DNA form, the CDR3 reads TGTGCCAGCAGCCGGACTAGTTCTGGAAACACCATATATTTT.

The V gene is TRBV6-2 or TRBV6-3, the J gene TRBJ1-5; D remains unclear. In germline, CDR1 is MNHEY, CDR2 SVGEGT. This CDR3 is 14 amino acids long. The V end was cut by 2 bases, the J end by 0 bases, with 5 bases between. The chain's CDR3 is CASSYPASNQPQHF. The CDR3, as DNA: TGTGCCAGCAGTTACCCGGCTAGCAATCAGCCCCAGCATTTT.

The V and J genes are TRBV28 and TRBJ1-2; TRBD1 agrees at 9 bases. Trimming removed 5 bases from V and 4 bases from J; junction bases left unmatched: 8. The V gene's germline CDR1 is MDHEN and CDR2 SYDVKM. The CDR3 has 15 residues. The CDR3 DNA follows: TGTGCCAGCAGTAACCACCGGGACAGGGCCTATGGCTACACCTTC. Translation gives CASSNHRDRAYGYTF.

The V gene is TRBV6-6, the J gene TRBJ1-1; unclear D gene. The CDR3 has 14 residues. Germline CDR1 is MNHNY and CDR2 is SVGAGI (reference sequence). Trimming took 5 bases from V and 1 from J, leaving 11 bases between them. As DNA, the CDR3 is TGTGCCAGCAGTCCTCTCCCCGGGAACACTGAAGCTTTCTTT. Protein: CASSPLPGNTEAFF.

The CDR3 reads CASSVGTARAFF. The CDR3, as DNA: TGTGCCAGCAGCGTCGGGACGGCGAGGGCTTTCTTT. The chain has TRBV3-1 (or the pseudogene TRBV3-2) and TRBJ1-1; possibly TRBD1 for D (5 bases). The CDR3 loop spans 12 amino acids. V gave up 5 bases and J gave up 11 bases, with 15 bases separating them. CDR1 LGHDT and CDR2 YNNKEL come from the germline V gene (reference sequence).

The CDR3 reads CSAYTGAEQYF. The CDR3 DNA is TGCAGTGCATACACAGGGGCCGAGCAGTACTTC. The chain joins TRBV20-1 to TRBJ2-7; 7 bases map to TRBD1. The germline gives CDR1 DFQATT, CDR2 SNEGSKA (reference sequence). The CDR3 spans 11 residues. J lost 6 bases, V lost 6 bases, and 5 bases had no gene match.

The table lists this clone with a count of one. The chain recombines TRBV19 with TRBJ2-1, with TRBD1 matching 10 bases. In germline, CDR1 is LNHDA, CDR2 SQIVND (reference sequence). The CDR3 spans 14 residues. V dropped 10 bases and J dropped 7; count of bases not matched to a gene: 10. The CDR3 DNA reads TGTGCCACACGCCGGGACAGGGGCCTAAATGAGCAGTTCTTC. Its protein is CATRRDRGLNEQFF.

J is TRBJ1-1 and V is TRBV6-5, with D uncertain. CDR1 MNHEY and CDR2 SVGAGI come from the germline V gene. Trimming left V 11 bases short and J 1 base short, with 8 bases between. The CDR3 has 11 amino acids. The CDR3 loop is CAGGWNTEAFF. The CDR3, as DNA: TGTGCCGGAGGATGGAACACTGAAGCTTTCTTT.

The chain combines TRBV6-1 with TRBJ2-2; D not resolved. The CDR3 consists of 14 residues. Germline V gene data show CDR1 as MNHNS and CDR2 as SASEGT. V dropped 3 bases and J dropped 1 base, with 6 bases sitting between them. The CDR3 sequence is CASSEFWNTGELFF. CDR3 in DNA: TGTGCCAGCAGTGAGTTTTGGAACACCGGGGAGCTGTTTTTT.

The chain combines TRBV6-6 with TRBJ1-2; maybe TRBD1 (6 bases). Trimming shortened V by 6 bases and J by 8 bases, and 22 bases separated the two germline ends. The CDR3 runs 15 residues. The V gene's germline CDR1 is MNHNY and CDR2 SVGAGI (reference sequence). The CDR3: CASSTPEGGAGGYTF. As DNA, the CDR3 is TGTGCCAGCAGCACCCCGGAGGGGGGCGCGGGGGGCTACACCTTC.

This clone was observed once. V and J are TRBV2 and TRBJ1-6, with 9 bases matching TRBD1. The germline V gene encodes CDR1 SNHLY and CDR2 FYNNEI. This CDR3 comprises 15 residues. Losses at the gene ends were 4 bases for V and 8 bases for J; bases not matched to a gene: 6. CDR3 loop: CASSGATGGDSPLHF. Written as DNA, the CDR3 is TGTGCCAGCAGTGGAGCCACAGGGGGCGATTCACCCCTCCACTTT.

The V call is TRBV29-1, the J call TRBJ2-2; D possibly corresponds to TRBD2 (6 bases). Germline assignment: CDR1 SQVTM and CDR2 ANQGSEA. The CDR3 covers 12 residues. V was pared by 7 bases and J by 3 bases, with 9 bases between. The CDR3 DNA reads as TGCAGCGGCGGGACCCACACCGGGGAGCTGTTTTTT. Residues: CSGGTHTGELFF.